Here is one T cell receptor (beta chain) with its context. How the authors handled the data: How many nucleated cells were present was estimated from reference gene primer amplification. Here immunoSEQ multiplex PCR was the method, and the copy in TCRdb shows in-frame clones only, minus some. V and J calls and clone size come straight from that table; D and trimming were deduced from the DNA. The sample includes tens of thousands of clones, less than 85% of them seen just once. This sample is drawn from a study of blood T cell repertoires in COVID-19. Study as a whole: Sites in the United States, Italy and Spain provided acute and convalescent COVID-19 samples. T cells, B-cell-depleted T cells, or PBMCs supplied cDNA or gDNA.

The specimen sequenced was peripheral blood. The clonotype was recovered from a human donor in a cohort sampled during active COVID-19.

CDR3 loop: CASSLAGRRADTQYF. In DNA, the CDR3 is TGTGCCAGCAGCTTAGCCGGGCGGCGGGCAGATACGCAGTATTTT. This rearrangement joins TRBV7-8 to TRBJ2-3, with a tentative D call TRBD2 (5 bases). The germline V gene has CDR1 SGHVS and CDR2 FQNEAQ. Trimming took 0 bases from V and 4 from J, leaving 11 bases between them. The CDR3 spans 15 residues.